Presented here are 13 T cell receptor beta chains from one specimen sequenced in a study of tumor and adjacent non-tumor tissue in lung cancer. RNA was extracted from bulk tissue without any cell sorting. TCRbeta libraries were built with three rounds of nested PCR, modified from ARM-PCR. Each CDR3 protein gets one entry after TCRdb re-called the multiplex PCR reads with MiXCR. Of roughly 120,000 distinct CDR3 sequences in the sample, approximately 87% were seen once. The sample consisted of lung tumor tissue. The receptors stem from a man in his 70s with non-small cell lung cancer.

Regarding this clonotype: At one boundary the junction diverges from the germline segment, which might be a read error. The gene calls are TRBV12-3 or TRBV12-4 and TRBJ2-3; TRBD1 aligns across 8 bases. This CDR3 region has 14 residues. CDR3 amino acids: CASSRGQDTDTRSF. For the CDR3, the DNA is TGTGCCAGCAGCCGGGGACAGGACACAGATACGCGGTCTTTT.

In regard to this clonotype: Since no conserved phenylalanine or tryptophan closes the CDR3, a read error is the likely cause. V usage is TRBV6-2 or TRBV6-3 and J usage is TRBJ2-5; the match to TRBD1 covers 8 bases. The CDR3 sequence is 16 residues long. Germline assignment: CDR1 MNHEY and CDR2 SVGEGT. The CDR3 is CDSNYHGQGPQETQYL. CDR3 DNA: TGTGACAGCAATTACCACGGACAGGGCCCCCAAGAGACCCAGTACTTA.

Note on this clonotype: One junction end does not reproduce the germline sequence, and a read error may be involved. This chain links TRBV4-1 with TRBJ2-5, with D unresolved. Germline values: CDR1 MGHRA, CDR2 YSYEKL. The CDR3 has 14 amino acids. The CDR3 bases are TGCGCCAGCAGACAACTGTGTGGGCAAGAGACCCATTACTTC. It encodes CASRQLCGQETHYF.

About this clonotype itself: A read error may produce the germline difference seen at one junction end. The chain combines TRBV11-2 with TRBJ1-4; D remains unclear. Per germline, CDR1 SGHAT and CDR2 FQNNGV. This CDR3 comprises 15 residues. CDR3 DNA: TGTTCCAGCAGTAGAAGTGAGACAAGTAATGAAAAACTGTTTTTT. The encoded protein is CSSSRSETSNEKLFF.

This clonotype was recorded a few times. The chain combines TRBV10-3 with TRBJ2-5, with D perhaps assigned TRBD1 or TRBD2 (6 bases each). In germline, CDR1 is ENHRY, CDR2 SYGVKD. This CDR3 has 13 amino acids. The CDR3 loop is CTNTWGALETQYF. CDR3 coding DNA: TGTACCAATACTTGGGGGGCCTTGGAGACCCAGTACTTC.

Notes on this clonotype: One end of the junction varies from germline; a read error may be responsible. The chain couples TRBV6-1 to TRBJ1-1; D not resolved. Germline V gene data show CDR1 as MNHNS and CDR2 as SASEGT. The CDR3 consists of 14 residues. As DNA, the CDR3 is TGTACCAGCACCGAACGTCTGCGGGACACTGAAGCTTTCTTT. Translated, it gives CTSTERLRDTEAFF.

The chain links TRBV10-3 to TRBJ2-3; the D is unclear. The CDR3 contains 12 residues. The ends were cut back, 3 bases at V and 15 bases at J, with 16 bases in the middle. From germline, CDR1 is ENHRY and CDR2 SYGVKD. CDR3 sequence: CAISDTEDKHYF. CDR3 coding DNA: TGTGCCATCAGTGATACTGAAGATAAGCACTATTTT.

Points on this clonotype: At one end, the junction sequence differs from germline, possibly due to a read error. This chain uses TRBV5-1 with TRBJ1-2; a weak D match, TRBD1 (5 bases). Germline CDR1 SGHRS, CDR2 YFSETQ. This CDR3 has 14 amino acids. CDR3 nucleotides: TGCGCCAGCAGCGGCGGGACCGCGAGCTATGACTACACCTTC. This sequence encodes CASSGGTASYDYTF. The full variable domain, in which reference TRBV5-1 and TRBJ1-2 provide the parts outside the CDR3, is KAGVTQTPRYLIKTRGQQVTLSCSPISGHRSVSWYQQTPGQGLQFLFEYFSETQRNKGNFPGRFSGRQFSNSRSEMNVSTLELGDSALYLCASSGGTASYDYTFGSGTRLTVV.

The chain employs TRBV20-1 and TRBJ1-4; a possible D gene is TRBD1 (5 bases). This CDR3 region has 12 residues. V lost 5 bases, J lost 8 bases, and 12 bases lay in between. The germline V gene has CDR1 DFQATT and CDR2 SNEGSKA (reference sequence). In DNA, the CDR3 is TGCAGTGCTTGTTCAGGGCGAGAAAAACTGTTTTTT. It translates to CSACSGREKLFF.

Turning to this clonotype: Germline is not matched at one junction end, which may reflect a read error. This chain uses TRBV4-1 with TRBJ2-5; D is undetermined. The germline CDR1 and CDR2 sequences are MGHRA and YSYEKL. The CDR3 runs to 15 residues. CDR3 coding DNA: TGCGCCAGCAGCCAAAATCCACTATCTATCGAGATCCAGTACTTC. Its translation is CASSQNPLSIEIQYF.

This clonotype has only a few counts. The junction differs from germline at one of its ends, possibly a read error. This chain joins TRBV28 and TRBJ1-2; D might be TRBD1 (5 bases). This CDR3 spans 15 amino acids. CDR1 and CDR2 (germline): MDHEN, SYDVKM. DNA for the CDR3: TGTACCAGTAGTCTACGGGAGGGACGATCCTATGGCTACACCTTC. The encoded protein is CTSSLREGRSYGYTF.

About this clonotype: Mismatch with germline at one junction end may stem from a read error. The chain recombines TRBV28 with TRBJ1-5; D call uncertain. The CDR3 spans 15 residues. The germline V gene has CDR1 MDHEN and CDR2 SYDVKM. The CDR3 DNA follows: TGTGCCAGCAGTCCCTCGAGGTGCGGCAATCAGCACCAGCATTTT. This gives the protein CASSPSRCGNQHQHF.

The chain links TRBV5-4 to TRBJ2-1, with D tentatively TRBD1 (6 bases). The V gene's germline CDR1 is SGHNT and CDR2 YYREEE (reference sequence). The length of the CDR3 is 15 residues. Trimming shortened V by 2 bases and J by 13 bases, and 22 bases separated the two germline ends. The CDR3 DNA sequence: TGTGCCAGCAGCTTTGGGGGCAGGGTGGGGTGTGAACAGTTCTTC. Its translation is CASSFGGRVGCEQFF.